One and the same sample provided the 9 T cell receptor beta chains below, sequenced in a study of T cells in Graves' hyperthyroidism and ophthalmopathy. The TCR beta CDR3 regions underwent amplification using RNA transcripts as the source. A set of HTBI primers served as the primers for a first-round RT-PCR of the TCR CDR3. TCRdb fed the multiplex PCR reads into MiXCR, producing one record per CDR3 protein. The table includes 300,000 to 400,000 distinct CDR3 sequences, approximately 15% detected once. The specimen sequenced was blood. The receptors here all came from a woman in her twenties or thirties with Graves' hyperthyroidism.

This clonotype turned up a few times. The rearrangement links TRBV18 to TRBJ2-1; a possible D gene is TRBD2 (6 bases). V shed 1 base and J shed 4 bases, with 11 bases lying between them. The germline V gene has CDR1 KGHSH and CDR2 LQKENI. The CDR3 consists of 15 residues. For the CDR3, the DNA is TGTGCCAGCTCACCACTACGGGACTGGTACAATGAGCAGTTCTTC. It translates to CASSPLRDWYNEQFF.

This clonotype was seen ten or more times. V gene TRBV12-3 or TRBV12-4 combines with J gene TRBJ1-4; no clear D. The CDR3 contains 16 residues. The germline V and J ends were trimmed by 5 bases and 8 bases, with 21 bases remaining between them. CDR3 coding DNA: TGTGCCAGCAGTCGACGACCACGGGAGTCCGTCGAAAAACTGTTTTTT. Translating it yields CASSRRPRESVEKLFF.

This clonotype occurred a few times. This may stem from a read error, because a much larger clone lies one nucleotide away. The V gene is TRBV15, the J gene TRBJ1-1; 7 bases line up with TRBD1. This CDR3 region has 16 residues. With V trimmed by 3 bases and J by 4 bases, 11 bases remained unmatched. Germline V lookup: CDR1 LNHNV, CDR2 YYDKDF (reference sequence). The CDR3 spells CATSSGLPSGGTEAFF. The CDR3 coding sequence is TGTGCCACCAGCAGTGGACTCCCTTCAGGGGGCACTGAAGCTTTCTTT.

This clonotype was seen many times. The genes are TRBV28 and TRBJ2-5; TRBD2 agrees at 7 bases. The trim removed 3 bases at V and 1 base at J, leaving 8 bases unmatched. From germline, CDR1 is MDHEN and CDR2 SYDVKM. The length of the CDR3 is 16 residues. CDR3 nucleotides: TGTGCCAGCAGTTTCCGGCTTAGACTAGCCCAAGAGACCCAGTACTTC. Amino acid sequence: CASSFRLRLAQETQYF.

For the CDR3, the DNA is TGTGCCAGCAGTAATTTTTATCTCCAGGGATTGAACACTGAAGCTTTCTTT. Translation: CASSNFYLQGLNTEAFF. The V and J genes are TRBV12-3 or TRBV12-4 and TRBJ1-1; the D gene is possibly TRBD1 (5 bases). The length of the CDR3 is 17 residues. The ends were cut back, 5 bases at V and 0 bases at J, with 19 bases in the middle.

In its sample, this clonotype was seen many times. The chain links TRBV7-8 to TRBJ2-3, with 8 bases aligning to TRBD1. V shed 3 bases, J shed 0 bases, and the junction held 2 bases outside the gene matches. In germline, CDR1 is SGHVS, CDR2 FQNEAQ. The CDR3 sequence is 15 residues long. In nucleotides, the CDR3 is TGTGCCAGCAGCTTTGGACAGGGAAGCACAGATACGCAGTATTTT. This gives the protein CASSFGQGSTDTQYF.

This clonotype has just a few counts. The V call is TRBV3-1, the J call TRBJ2-7, with 9 bases lining up with TRBD2. This CDR3 region has 14 residues. Germline V gene sequence: CDR1 LGHDT, CDR2 YNNKEL (reference sequence). Germline trimming cut 5 bases from V and 3 bases from J; bases unmatched to any gene: 5. CDR3 residues: CASSSSGVFYEQYF. The CDR3 DNA follows: TGTGCCAGCAGCTCTAGCGGGGTGTTCTACGAGCAGTACTTC.

This clonotype has ten or more counts. The J gene is TRBJ1-3, the V gene TRBV29-1; no definite D call. CDR1 is SQVTM and CDR2 is ANQGSEA in the germline V gene. The CDR3 is made up of 11 amino acids. V was cut by 1 base and J by 3 bases, with 1 base left in between. The CDR3 sequence: CSVEVGNTIYF. CDR3 nucleotide sequence: TGCAGCGTTGAAGTTGGAAACACCATATATTTT.

This clonotype was recorded at least ten times. The CDR3 loop is CATSKVGTGLYEQYF. For the CDR3, the DNA is TGTGCCACCAGCAAAGTCGGAACAGGGTTGTACGAGCAGTACTTC. The chain employs TRBV15 and TRBJ2-7, with TRBD1 as a possible D gene (6 bases). CDR1 and CDR2 from the germline V gene are LNHNV and YYDKDF (reference sequence). Trimming cost V 4 bases and J 4 bases, with 17 bases left between them. This CDR3 spans 15 amino acids.